This T cell receptor beta chain was sequenced during a study of CD8 T cells in Susac syndrome. Random-hexamer reverse transcription was applied to roughly 0.5 to 1 ug RNA. In TCRdb, the immunoSEQ multiplex PCR reads were re-called with MiXCR into one record per CDR3 protein. The data hold 200,000 to 250,000 distinct CDR3 sequences, with 85% to 95% observed a single time. Trimming pared 3 bases from V and 0 bases from J, leaving 9 bases between. CDR1 and CDR2 from the germline V gene are LNHDA and SQIVND (reference sequence). The CDR3 has 16 residues. The sequencing input was CD4+ T cells from PBMCs. This TCR came from a human donor with multiple sclerosis. The chain carries TRBV19 and TRBJ2-6; D is unresolved. The CDR3 nucleotides read TGTGCCAGTAGTATTGGCAGGAGCTCTGGGGCCAACGTCCTGACTTTC. Protein product: CASSIGRSSGANVLTF.